Below, one TCR beta chain is given with its context. Trimming shortened V by 8 bases and J by 14 bases, and 16 bases separated the two germline ends. This CDR3 region has 11 residues. This entry is derived from a study of T-cell reconstitution after alpha-beta-depleted transplantation in children. Researchers prepared the TCRbeta library using unique molecular identifiers, the study reports. A single record per CDR3 protein comes from TCRdb applying MiXCR to the PCR reads. Here the sample spans nearly 550,000 distinct CDR3 sequences, about 18% being singletons. V is TRBV12-3 or TRBV12-4 and J is TRBJ1-3; TRBD1 is a possible D gene (5 bases). This specimen consisted of PBMCs from the stem cell graft donor, obtained from the stem cell graft. The receptor comes from a human donor who donated a stem cell graft to a child with acute lymphoblastic leukemia. The CDR3 region is CASGPGGSVYF. CDR3 in DNA: TGTGCCAGCGGGCCGGGGGGAAGTGTATATTTT.